The present TCR beta chain was sequenced within a study of CD8 T cells in ankylosing spondylitis. Molecular-barcoded quantitative 5'-RACE produced these TCR beta libraries. A single record per CDR3 protein comes from TCRdb applying MiXCR to the 5' RACE reads. The repertoire consists of around 390,000 distinct CDR3 sequences, with 20% to 25% occurring once and the leading ten covering around 17%. Study-level results: Clones tied to disease were said to be significantly enriched in matched ankylosing spondylitis synovial fluid. Seemingly characteristic of ankylosing spondylitis blood was a TCR beta motif consisting of about 8 highly homologous variants. As for the disease-linked clones, they showed a CD8+ phenotype and occurred at relatively low frequencies in peripheral blood.

Germline V lookup: CDR1 MGHRA, CDR2 YSYEKL. This CDR3 is 14 amino acids long. V lost 4 bases to trimming and J lost 2 bases, with 12 bases between them. This clonotype occurred once. The antigen is unknown. V usage is TRBV4-1 and J usage is TRBJ2-7, with a tentative D call TRBD2 (5 bases). The sequence was collected from a male donor with ankylosing spondylitis. Sequenced input: blood, either unsorted or a sorted T cell fraction (not recorded which). Written as DNA, the CDR3 is TGCGCCAGCAGCCCGATGGACTTGACCTACGAGCAGTACTTC. Protein: CASSPMDLTYEQYF.